Below are 20 T cell receptor beta chains sequenced from a single sample in a study of beta chain features in type 1 diabetes. No antigens are known for them. Reverse transcribing all isolated RNA meant expressed TCRB transcripts were sequenced. The data were produced by immunoSEQ multiplex PCR, yet TCRdb's version contains in-frame clones alone and is incomplete. Here the sample spans 680,000 or so clones, roughly 13% being singletons. Overall study results and limits: There was a moderate but significant shortening of TCRB CDR3s in all four CD4+ subsets of Type 1 diabetes patients.

Sequencing was carried out using naive CD4+ T cells from blood. The receptors were sampled from a young man with type 1 diabetes.

This clone turned up a few times. The rearrangement uses TRBV7-9 and TRBJ2-3; weak D call: TRBD2 (6 bases). From germline, CDR1 is SEHNR and CDR2 FQNEAQ (reference sequence). This CDR3 is built from 13 residues. V lost 6 bases, J lost 1 base, and 8 bases lay in between. The CDR3 DNA reads TGTGCCAGCAGGAGGGAGGGCACAGATACGCAGTATTTT. This encodes CASRREGTDTQYF.

V is TRBV29-1 and J is TRBJ1-1; tentatively, D is TRBD1 (5 bases). Germline-derived CDR1 and CDR2 are SQVTM and ANQGSEA. V was shortened by 6 bases and J by 1 base, with 18 bases between the two germline ends. The CDR3 contains 15 residues. This CDR3 reads CSVNRGRGGNTEAFF. The CDR3 DNA sequence: TGCAGCGTGAACCGGGGACGTGGGGGGAACACTGAAGCTTTCTTT.

This chain connects TRBV30 to TRBJ1-3, with D unclear. Germline lookup yields CDR1 GTSNPN and CDR2 SVGIG (reference sequence). The CDR3 totals 14 residues. V was shortened by 2 bases and J by 0 bases, with 8 bases between the two germline ends. Here the CDR3 reads CAWSRGNSGNTIYF. The CDR3 DNA sequence: TGTGCCTGGAGTAGAGGGAACTCTGGAAACACCATATATTTT.

The table lists this clone with a few counts. This chain uses TRBV5-5 with TRBJ1-1; D is undetermined. The CDR3 is 14 residues long. V lost 4 bases and J lost 0, with 10 bases in between. Germline-derived CDR1 and CDR2 are SGHKS and YYEKEE (reference sequence). Here the CDR3 DNA reads TGTGCCAGCAGCCCCTTTGAGATGAACACTGAAGCTTTCTTT. Its translation is CASSPFEMNTEAFF.

CDR3 amino acids: CASSTGYSGANVLTF. As DNA, the CDR3 is TGTGCCAGCAGTACAGGGTACTCTGGGGCCAACGTCCTGACTTTC. The V and J genes are TRBV25-1 and TRBJ2-6; possible D gene TRBD1, 6 bases. Germline loops: CDR1 MGHDK, CDR2 SYGVNS. Trimming removed 5 bases at V and 0 bases at J, with 8 bases between. This CDR3 comprises 15 residues.

This clone was found a few times. The V call is TRBV15, the J call TRBJ2-7; D is unclear. V was shortened by 1 base and J by 5 bases, with 6 bases between the two germline ends. This CDR3 region has 12 residues. The V gene's germline CDR1 is LNHNV and CDR2 YYDKDF (reference sequence). DNA for the CDR3: TGTGCCACCAGCAGAGCCTGGAACGAGCAGTACTTC. It yields the protein CATSRAWNEQYF.

This clone was seen only a few times. The rearrangement links TRBV6-5 to TRBJ1-2; D is unclear. V dropped 10 bases and J dropped 8 bases, with 14 bases sitting between them. Looked up from germline, CDR1 is MNHEY and CDR2 is SVGAGI. The CDR3 extends over 11 amino acids. The CDR3 protein is CATSSTLGYTF. The CDR3 nucleotides are TGTGCCACCTCGTCTACTCTAGGCTACACCTTC.

The CDR3 DNA follows: TGTGCCAGCAGTCACCCGGGACAGGCCTATGGCTACACCTTC. Residues: CASSHPGQAYGYTF. J is TRBJ1-2 and V is TRBV6-6; TRBD1 matches at 8 bases. Looked up from germline, CDR1 is MNHNY and CDR2 is SVGAGI (reference sequence). The CDR3 is made up of 14 amino acids. With 5 bases clipped from V and 4 bases from J, the junction kept 6 bases outside the gene matches.

The V call is TRBV7-6, the J call TRBJ2-7; D not certain. V lost 2 bases and J 4 bases, leaving 9 bases between the germline ends. This CDR3 has 13 amino acids. Germline V gene sequence: CDR1 SGHVS, CDR2 FNYEAQ. CDR3: CASSLSPKYEQYF. The CDR3 DNA follows: TGTGCCAGCAGCTTATCGCCCAAATACGAGCAGTACTTC.

The chain couples TRBV15 to TRBJ1-2, with TRBD1 matching over 10 bases. The CDR3 has 16 residues. Germline trimming cut 1 base from V and 0 bases from J; bases unmatched to any gene: 2. Germline CDR1 is LNHNV and CDR2 is YYDKDF (reference sequence). The CDR3 sequence: CATSRGGQGANYGYTF. CDR3 sequence (DNA): TGTGCCACCAGCAGAGGTGGACAGGGGGCTAACTATGGCTACACCTTC.

CDR3 coding DNA: TGCAGCGTTGTGGCAGCCTCCTACAATGAGCAGTTCTTC. Its translation: CSVVAASYNEQFF. The chain uses TRBV29-1 and TRBJ2-1; D is unresolved. Germline V gene lookup returns CDR1 SQVTM and CDR2 ANQGSEA. The CDR3 loop spans 13 amino acids. V shed 4 bases and J shed 0 bases, with 7 bases lying between them.

J is TRBJ2-7 and V is TRBV5-1; either TRBD1 or TRBD2 may supply D (5 bases each). This CDR3 contains 13 residues. V dropped 2 bases and J dropped 5 bases, with 11 bases sitting between them. CDR1 is SGHRS, CDR2 YFSETQ, per germline. CDR3: CASSFQGSDEQYF. For the CDR3, the DNA is TGCGCCAGCAGCTTTCAGGGTAGCGACGAGCAGTACTTC.

The CDR3 DNA follows: TGTGCCAGCAGGGCTCAACTGAAAGCTTTCTTT. Its translation is CASRAQLKAFF. V is TRBV13 and J is TRBJ1-1; D call uncertain. The germline V gene has CDR1 PRHDT and CDR2 FYEKMQ (reference sequence). V was shortened by 6 bases and J by 9 bases, with 11 bases between the two germline ends. This CDR3 is 11 amino acids long.

About this clone: In the same sample, other DNA sequences code for this CDR3. The rearrangement uses TRBV18 and TRBJ2-7; D possibly corresponds to TRBD1 (5 bases). Germline V lookup: CDR1 KGHSH, CDR2 LQKENI. The CDR3 length is 13 residues. V lost 3 bases and J 4 bases, leaving 10 bases between the germline ends. This chain's CDR3 is CASSPQGAYEQYF. The CDR3 bases are TGTGCCAGCTCACCCCAAGGGGCTTACGAGCAGTACTTC.

This clone was counted a few times. In the same sample, other DNA sequences code for this CDR3. The chain combines TRBV18 with TRBJ1-1, with 7 bases fitting TRBD1. Germline CDR1 and CDR2: KGHSH and LQKENI. CDR3 length equals 14 residues. Losses at the gene ends were 6 bases for V and 0 bases for J; bases not matched to a gene: 4. CDR3 loop: CASSPGTVNTEAFF. The CDR3 DNA follows: TGTGCCAGCTCTCCCGGGACAGTGAACACTGAAGCTTTCTTT.

This clone has a handful of counts. The rearrangement joins TRBV30 to TRBJ1-3; D is unclear. The length of the CDR3 is 10 residues. Germline V gene lookup returns CDR1 GTSNPN and CDR2 SVGIG (reference sequence). V was clipped by 0 bases and J by 13 bases, with 7 bases between them. Here the CDR3 reads CAWSVSRIYF. The CDR3, as DNA: TGTGCCTGGAGTGTATCGCGGATATATTTT.

This clone has a handful of counts. The V and J genes are TRBV7-2 and TRBJ2-2; either TRBD1 or TRBD2 may supply D (5 bases each). V dropped 6 bases and J dropped 6 bases, with 17 bases sitting between them. Germline CDR1 reads SGHTA; CDR2 reads FQGNSA. This CDR3 is 15 amino acids long. The CDR3 bases are TGTGCCAGCAGTCTGGGAGTTGGGGCGCCCGGGGAGCTGTTTTTT. It codes for CASSLGVGAPGELFF.

The chain joins TRBV25-1 to TRBJ2-7; D is perhaps TRBD2 (5 bases). The CDR3 spans 15 residues. Per the germline V gene, CDR1 is MGHDK and CDR2 is SYGVNS. With 7 bases removed from V and 0 bases from J, the gap between germline ends came to 16 bases. Here the CDR3 DNA reads TGTGCCAGCACCCCGCGGGCAGATGGCTCCTACGAGCAGTACTTC. It translates to CASTPRADGSYEQYF.

In the case of this clone: In the same sample, other DNA sequences code for this CDR3. CDR3 sequence (DNA): TGCAGCGTCAGGGGTAGGATGAACACTGAAGCTTTCTTT. Translated, it gives CSVRGRMNTEAFF. The rearrangement uses TRBV29-1 and TRBJ1-1; perhaps TRBD1 as D (6 bases). Deletions cut 6 bases from V and 0 bases from J, with 11 bases between. CDR3 length equals 13 residues. Germline-derived CDR1 and CDR2 are SQVTM and ANQGSEA.

The J gene is TRBJ2-3, the V gene TRBV4-1; 14 bases agree with TRBD2. The CDR3 length is 21 residues. V shed 0 bases and J 3 bases; nucleotides not matched to a gene: 14. Per germline, CDR1 MGHRA and CDR2 YSYEKL. As DNA, the CDR3 is TGCGCCAGCAGCCAAGAGAGGTTCAGACTAGCGGGGGGGCAACTGACAGATACGCAGTATTTT. This encodes CASSQERFRLAGGQLTDTQYF.